A selection of T cell receptor beta chains follows, all from one sample in a study of blood T cell repertoires in COVID-19. Libraries were prepared by immunoSEQ multiplex PCR; TCRdb keeps only in-frame clonotypes and omits some of them. This table has about 46,000 clones, 86% appearing once. Sequences were obtained from PBMCs or T cells enriched from blood (not recorded which). The receptor set was obtained from a woman aged 45-60 years who had recovered from COVID-19. CDR3s include the opening cysteine and the closing phenylalanine or tryptophan. The D gene is left open where the match is weak. The size of a clone is reported for some rows only, either as once, few or many, or as a class for expanded clones.

J: TRBJ1-1; V: TRBV7-2; D: TRBD1; size: .; CDR3: CASSYRREAGGTTEAFF; DNA: TGTGCCAGCAGCTACCGAAGGGAGGCAGGGGGGACCACTGAAGCTTTCTTT
J: TRBJ2-1; V: TRBV5-1; D: TRBD1; size: .; CDR3: CASSLGGGTGNEQFF; DNA: TGCGCCAGCAGCCTGGGTGGCGGGACAGGCAATGAGCAGTTCTTC
J: TRBJ2-5; V: TRBV7-9; D: .; size: .; CDR3: CASRSARGRETQYF; DNA: TGTGCCAGCAGATCTGCGCGGGGCCGGGAGACCCAGTACTTC
J: TRBJ1-5; V: TRBV6-5; D: .; size: .; CDR3: CASSLTLGGQPQHF; DNA: TGTGCCAGCAGTTTAACACTCGGCGGGCAGCCCCAGCATTTT
J: TRBJ2-7; V: TRBV30; D: .; size: .; CDR3: CAWSAPPGSYEQYF; DNA: TGTGCCTGGAGCGCACCCCCAGGATCCTACGAGCAGTACTTC
J: TRBJ2-5; V: TRBV24-1; D: .; size: .; CDR3: CATSDSRETQYF; DNA: TGTGCCACCAGTGATTCGAGGGAGACCCAGTACTTC
J: TRBJ2-5; V: TRBV24-1; D: .; size: few; CDR3: CATSESRTGHLYETQYF; DNA: TGTGCCACCAGTGAAAGCCGCACGGGACACCTTTACGAGACCCAGTACTTC
J: TRBJ1-2; V: TRBV7-9; D: TRBD1; size: .; CDR3: CASSSNDRAGGYTF; DNA: TGTGCCAGCAGCTCTAACGACAGGGCGGGTGGCTACACCTTC
J: TRBJ1-1; V: TRBV18; D: .; size: .; CDR3: CASSGRAANTEAFF; DNA: TGTGCCAGCTCGGGCCGAGCGGCGAACACTGAAGCTTTCTTT
J: TRBJ1-5; V: TRBV4-1; D: TRBD1; size: .; CDR3: CASSQAGTGDQPQHF; DNA: TGCGCCAGCAGCCAAGCCGGGACAGGGGACCAGCCCCAGCATTTT
J: TRBJ2-3; V: TRBV2; D: .; size: .; CDR3: CASSRQATLNTDTQYF; DNA: TGTGCCAGCAGTAGACAGGCAACACTTAACACAGATACGCAGTATTTT
J: TRBJ2-5; V: TRBV9; D: .; size: few; CDR3: CASSVSPSGQETQYF; DNA: TGTGCCAGCAGCGTCTCCCCAAGCGGGCAAGAGACCCAGTACTTC
J: TRBJ2-7; V: TRBV28; D: .; size: once; CDR3: CASSIGGVRGSYEQYF; DNA: TGTGCCAGCAGTATAGGTGGGGTCAGGGGTTCCTACGAGCAGTACTTC
J: TRBJ2-7; V: TRBV2; D: TRBD2; size: .; CDR3: CASSSGGPYEQYF; DNA: TGTGCCAGCAGTAGCGGGGGTCCCTACGAGCAGTACTTC
J: TRBJ1-4; V: TRBV19; D: TRBD1; size: .; CDR3: CASSIGQGIGEKLFF; DNA: TGTGCCAGTAGTATCGGACAGGGGATAGGTGAAAAACTGTTTTTT
J: TRBJ2-1; V: TRBV7-9; D: TRBD1; size: .; CDR3: CASSRDRAIIYNEQFF; DNA: TGTGCCAGCAGCCGGGACAGGGCCATTATTTACAATGAGCAGTTCTTC
J: TRBJ2-3; V: TRBV14; D: .; size: .; CDR3: CASSQVQGADTQYF; DNA: TGCGCCAGCAGCCAAGTTCAAGGAGCAGATACGCAGTATTTT
J: TRBJ1-4; V: TRBV15; D: TRBD1; size: .; CDR3: CATSSPGGSEKLFF; DNA: TGTGCCACCAGCAGCCCAGGGGGGAGTGAAAAACTGTTTTTT
J: TRBJ2-7; V: TRBV5-4; D: TRBD2; size: .; CDR3: CASSFSGRASGRSSYEQYF; DNA: TGTGCCAGCAGCTTCTCCGGACGGGCTAGCGGGAGGAGCTCCTACGAGCAGTACTTC
J: TRBJ2-7; V: TRBV7-9; D: TRBD1; size: .; CDR3: CASRSDRVIPYEQYF; DNA: TGTGCCAGCAGATCGGACAGGGTAATTCCCTACGAGCAGTACTTC
J: TRBJ2-5; V: TRBV5-1; D: TRBD2; size: .; CDR3: CASNGGVTSGTEETQYF; DNA: TGCGCCAGCAATGGAGGGGTCACTAGCGGGACCGAAGAGACCCAGTACTTC
J: TRBJ2-3; V: TRBV7-2; D: TRBD2; size: .; CDR3: CASSFRTSGSTDTQYF; DNA: TGTGCCAGCAGCTTCAGGACTAGCGGGAGCACAGATACGCAGTATTTT
J: TRBJ2-7; V: TRBV11-2; D: .; size: .; CDR3: CASSLAEADYEQYF; DNA: TGTGCCAGCAGCTTAGCTGAGGCGGACTACGAGCAGTACTTC
J: TRBJ2-1; V: TRBV19; D: TRBD2; size: once; CDR3: CASTTEGLASGRNEQFF; DNA: TGTGCCAGCACGACTGAGGGGTTAGCTAGCGGACGCAATGAGCAGTTCTTC
J: TRBJ1-2; V: TRBV28; D: .; size: .; CDR3: CASTLRPKGPYGYTF; DNA: TGTGCCAGCACCTTGCGGCCCAAGGGGCCCTATGGCTACACCTTC
J: TRBJ1-2; V: TRBV18; D: TRBD1; size: .; CDR3: CASSPKGAYGYTF; DNA: TGTGCCAGCTCACCGAAGGGGGCGTATGGCTACACCTTC
J: TRBJ1-6; V: TRBV28; D: .; size: few; CDR3: CASSPGYSPLHF; DNA: TGTGCCAGCAGCCCCGGTTATTCACCCCTCCACTTT
J: TRBJ2-7; V: TRBV7-2; D: .; size: .; CDR3: CASSLSNRVTYEQYF; DNA: TGTGCCAGCAGCTTATCCAACAGGGTGACCTACGAGCAGTACTTC
J: TRBJ2-5; V: TRBV29-1; D: .; size: .; CDR3: CSVLREQETQYF; DNA: TGCAGCGTTCTCAGGGAACAAGAGACCCAGTACTTC